This paragraph covers one TCR beta chain sequence. The CDR3 is 17 residues long. Trimming removed 4 bases from V and 6 bases from J; junction bases left unmatched: 9. Looked up from germline, CDR1 is LGHNA and CDR2 is YSLEER. The data stem from a study of shared clonotypes between healthy human individuals. Background on the study: Each donor's CD4 naive and CD4 memory cells filled three plates apiece, CD8 naive two, and CD8 memory one.

Deep was the level at which the assay was run. Method: immunoSEQ multiplex PCR; TCRdb's copy keeps in-frame clones and lacks some. In the table there are about 2.4 million clones, roughly 92% of which are singletons. This TCR came from a man younger than 35 in good health. The chain joins TRBV4-3 to TRBJ2-2; TRBD2 aligns across 12 bases. What was sequenced was naive CD4+ T cells sorted from blood. Subset of the sample: CD45RA+ positively selected. In nucleotides, the CDR3 is TGCGCCAGCAGCCCCAGCCCCGGACTAGCGGGATCCGGGGAGCTGTTTTTT. It codes for CASSPSPGLAGSGELFF.